The 5 T cell receptor beta chains reported below all come from one sample, sequenced in a study of beta chain features in type 1 diabetes. The whole isolated RNA underwent reverse transcription, so sequencing captured expressed TCRB transcripts. Sequencing used immunoSEQ multiplex PCR; TCRdb keeps in-frame clones, though not all of them. The sample has 200,000 to 250,000 clones; 11% are singletons. The sequenced material came from central memory CD4+ T cells from blood. The origin of the receptors is a man in his late teens or twenties in good health.

The rearrangement uses TRBV6-6 and TRBJ2-1; 8 bases are shared with TRBD1. V was pared by 2 bases and J by 5 bases, with 2 bases of the junction left unmatched. Germline V lookup: CDR1 MNHNY, CDR2 SVGAGI (reference sequence). The CDR3 covers 14 residues. The CDR3 DNA reads as TGTGCCAGCAGTTACCCGGGACAGGACAATGAGCAGTTCTTC. The encoded protein is CASSYPGQDNEQFF.

This clone was found a few times. The rearrangement links TRBV6-6 to TRBJ2-7; TRBD1 matches at 11 bases. The CDR3 sequence is 16 residues long. Germline loops: CDR1 MNHNY, CDR2 SVGAGI (reference sequence). The V gene end was trimmed by 4 bases and the J gene end by 0 bases; junction bases not matched to a gene: 5. CDR3 sequence: CASSSPGQGVSYEQYF. CDR3 nucleotide sequence: TGTGCCAGCAGTTCCCCGGGACAGGGGGTCTCCTACGAGCAGTACTTC.

There are a few counts of this clone. The V gene is TRBV19, the J gene TRBJ2-1; the match to TRBD2 covers 13 bases. Unmatched junction bases numbered 6, after V lost 5 bases and J lost 8 bases. This CDR3 comprises 15 residues. CDR1 and CDR2 (germline): LNHDA, SQIVND (reference sequence). CDR3 amino acids: CASSDTSGRADEQFF. The CDR3 DNA reads as TGTGCCAGTAGTGACACTAGCGGGAGGGCCGATGAGCAGTTCTTC. Looking up the rest from reference TRBV19 and TRBJ2-1 gives the full variable domain: DGGITQSPKYLFRKEGQNVTLSCEQNLNHDAMYWYRQDPGQGLRLIYYSQIVNDFQKGDIAEGYSVSREKKESFPLTVTSAQKNPTAFYLCASSDTSGRADEQFFGPGTRLTVL.

The V gene is TRBV7-2, the J gene TRBJ1-5; 7 nucleotides agree with TRBD1. V trimming: 4 bases; J trimming: 2 bases; junction bases outside the gene matches: 8. There are 16 residues in the CDR3. Germline V gene data show CDR1 as SGHTA and CDR2 as FQGNSA. CDR3 loop: CASSSSGTDRNQPQHF. Here the CDR3 DNA reads TGTGCCAGCAGCTCCTCCGGGACAGACCGCAATCAGCCCCAGCATTTT.

This chain connects TRBV6-6 to TRBJ1-1, with 8 bases identical to TRBD1. The CDR3 runs 11 residues. Trimming removed 6 bases from V and 13 bases from J; junction bases left unmatched: 7. Germline CDR1 reads MNHNY; CDR2 reads SVGAGI (reference sequence). The CDR3, as DNA: TGTGCCAGCAGCCCCGACAGGGGAGGTTTCTTT. It translates to CASSPDRGGFF.